The 8 T cell receptor beta chains given below trace back to one sample, sequenced in a study of PD-1 blockade in classical Hodgkin lymphoma. Generated by immunoSEQ multiplex PCR, the TCRdb table keeps only in-frame clones and is missing some. The data show 30,000 or so clones, about four fifths seen once. Each patient experienced a relapse that followed autologous stem cell transplantation, and brentuximab vedotin exposure varied. Sequenced material: peripheral blood mononuclear cells (PBMCs), taken at baseline. These receptors came from a human donor with classical Hodgkin lymphoma.

The V call is TRBV5-6, the J call TRBJ2-7; D call uncertain. CDR1 and CDR2 from the germline V gene are SGHDT and YYEEEE. This CDR3 region has 12 residues. V was pared by 3 bases and J by 3 bases, with 7 bases between. The CDR3 DNA reads TGTGCCAGCAGCTCTCTGAGCTACGAGCAGTACTTC. This gives the protein CASSSLSYEQYF.

Comment on this clone: Other DNA sequences in the sample encode the same CDR3. The chain carries TRBV19 and TRBJ2-3; TRBD2 might be the D (6 bases). V lost 1 base, J lost 8 bases, and 10 bases lay in between. This CDR3 region has 13 residues. Germline loops: CDR1 LNHDA, CDR2 SQIVND (reference sequence). This CDR3 is CASSIGEAGTQYF. The CDR3, as DNA: TGTGCCAGTAGTATAGGGGAGGCCGGTACGCAGTATTTT.

The V call is TRBV18, the J call TRBJ2-7; 9 bases line up with TRBD2. This CDR3 comprises 15 residues. The V gene end was trimmed by 5 bases and the J gene end by 1 base; junction bases not matched to a gene: 6. Germline CDR1 reads KGHSH; CDR2 reads LQKENI. In DNA form, the CDR3 reads TGTGCCAGCTCATCCTTAGCGGGGGTATCCTACGAGCAGTACTTC. Translation: CASSSLAGVSYEQYF.

The chain employs TRBV10-3 and TRBJ1-2; maybe TRBD1 (5 bases). CDR3 length: 15 amino acids. CDR1 is ENHRY and CDR2 is SYGVKD in the germline V gene. The V end lost 2 bases, the J end lost 1 base, and 11 bases lay between the germline ends. CDR3: CAISEGAQDNYGYTF. CDR3 DNA: TGTGCCATCAGTGAGGGGGCTCAAGATAACTATGGCTACACCTTC.

The genes are TRBV30 and TRBJ1-1; no firm D call. V shed 8 bases and J shed 2 bases, with 12 bases lying between them. Germline V CDR1 and CDR2: GTSNPN, SVGIG (reference sequence). This CDR3 has 12 residues. The CDR3 protein is CAQSKYNTEAFF. Here the CDR3 DNA reads TGTGCCCAAAGTAAATACAACACTGAAGCTTTCTTT.

This chain connects TRBV7-2 to TRBJ1-5; the D is unclear. Trimming took 1 base from V and 12 from J, leaving 16 bases between them. The germline gives CDR1 SGHTA, CDR2 FQGNSA. The CDR3 spans 14 residues. For the CDR3, the DNA is TGTGCCAGCAGCTTAGTCCCCGGCGGGGAGCGCCAGCATTTT. This sequence encodes CASSLVPGGERQHF.

This sequence joins TRBV7-8 and TRBJ1-1, with no clear D. CDR1 is SGHVS and CDR2 is FQNEAQ in the germline V gene. This CDR3 has 12 residues. V was shortened by 0 bases and J by 8 bases, with 7 bases between the two germline ends. The CDR3 nucleotides are TGTGCCAGCAGCTTAGCGTTCGGAGAAGCTTTCTTT. It is translated as CASSLAFGEAFF.

The chain has TRBV9 and TRBJ1-2; D is unresolved. The CDR3 covers 12 residues. V was trimmed by 4 bases and J by 10 bases, leaving 14 bases between them. Per germline, CDR1 SGDLS and CDR2 YYNGEE. The CDR3 DNA reads as TGTGCCAGCAGCCCCCATACCCCCGACTACACCTTC. This gives the protein CASSPHTPDYTF.